This T cell receptor (beta chain) was captured by sequencing in a study of T cells in Graves' hyperthyroidism and ophthalmopathy. Broader study findings: By a 13 V-J model, ophthalmopathy was set apart from stable hyperthyroidism. Most thyroid clonotypes expanded above 0.001 appeared in blood too.

The CDR3 regions of TCR beta were amplified from RNA transcripts. During a first-round RT-PCR of the TCR CDR3, the HTBI primer set was used. In TCRdb, the multiplex PCR reads were re-called with MiXCR into one record per CDR3 protein. In the table there are approximately 870,000 distinct CDR3 sequences, about two fifths of which are singletons. Graves' hyperthyroidism was deemed stable given no ophthalmopathy progression within 18 months. Patients between 18 and 65 years old had hyperthyroidism, newly diagnosed and lasting under 2 months. Trimming cost V 5 bases and J 3 bases, with 14 bases left between them. The CDR3 consists of 14 residues. Germline CDR1 reads SEHNR; CDR2 reads FQNEAQ (reference sequence). There are many counts of this clonotype. Antigen unknown.

Sequenced material: blood. J is TRBJ2-7 and V is TRBV7-9; D may correspond to TRBD1 or TRBD2 (5 bases each). This receptor was identified in a man aged 18 to 30 with Graves' hyperthyroidism. In nucleotides, the CDR3 is TGTGCCAGCAGCCGCCGGGACGCTTGCTACGAGCAGTACTTC. Its protein is CASSRRDACYEQYF.